Listed below are T cell receptor beta chains from one sample, sequenced in a study of blood T cell repertoires in COVID-19. TCRdb's copy holds only in-frame clones and misses some; the assay was immunoSEQ multiplex PCR. Here the sample spans around 200,000 clones, 85% to 90% being singletons. Sequencing was carried out using peripheral blood. The source of these receptors is a woman between 50 and 59 years old with acute or convalescent COVID-19. Both conserved end residues are part of each CDR3. The order of the fields is J gene, V gene, clone size, D gene, CDR3 protein, CDR3 DNA. D genes are given only for firm matches. Expanded clones get a size class; other rows say once, few or many, or leave the size out.

>TRBJ2-2|TRBV3-1/TRBV3-2|NA|NA
CASSPGTIPGELFF
TGTGCCAGCAGCCCGGGGACAATTCCCGGGGAGCTGTTTTTT
>TRBJ2-1|TRBV5-1|NA|NA
CASSLAAGTYNEQFF
TGCGCCAGCAGCTTGGCGGCAGGGACCTACAATGAGCAGTTCTTC
>TRBJ2-7|TRBV7-7|NA|TRBD1
CASSPDRGDEQYF
TGTGCCAGCAGCCCGGACAGGGGCGACGAGCAGTACTTC
>TRBJ1-5|TRBV6-5|NA|TRBD1
CASSLTGTSNQPQHF
TGTGCCAGCAGTCTGACAGGGACTAGCAATCAGCCCCAGCATTTT
>TRBJ1-1|TRBV29-1|NA|NA
CSVKSGWTEAFF
TGCAGCGTTAAGTCGGGATGGACTGAAGCTTTCTTT
>TRBJ1-2|TRBV6-5|NA|TRBD1
CASRLTGGNYGYTF
TGTGCCAGCAGGTTGACAGGGGGGAACTATGGCTACACCTTC
>TRBJ1-1|TRBV2|NA|NA
CASTGQLNTEAFF
TGTGCCAGCACCGGACAGCTGAACACTGAAGCTTTCTTT
>TRBJ1-1|TRBV5-1|once|NA
CASSGHPGNTEAFF
TGCGCCAGTTCGGGACACCCGGGAAACACTGAAGCTTTTTTT
>TRBJ2-5|TRBV19|NA|NA
CASSIGGIGETQYF
TGTGCCAGTAGTATTGGCGGGATAGGGGAGACCCAGTACTTC
>TRBJ2-7|TRBV7-8|NA|NA
CASSSPDLLSYEQYF
TGTGCCAGCAGCTCCCCGGACTTATTGTCCTACGAGCAGTACTTC
>TRBJ2-2|TRBV5-1|NA|NA
CASSILGRPNTGELFF
TGCGCCAGCAGCATTTTGGGGCGACCGAACACCGGGGAGCTGTTTTTT
>TRBJ2-3|TRBV7-9|NA|NA
CASSLGVTDSSTDTQYF
TGTGCCAGCAGCTTAGGGGTGACAGATTCTAGCACAGATACGCAGTATTTT
>TRBJ1-1|TRBV19|NA|NA
CASTRQEVAFF
TGTGCCAGTACCCGACAGGAGGTGGCTTTCTTT
>TRBJ1-4|TRBV23-1|NA|NA
CASSRNRVVLGEKLFF
TGCGCCAGCAGTCGGAACAGGGTGGTATTGGGTGAAAAACTGTTTTTT
>TRBJ1-2|TRBV10-1|NA|TRBD1
CASSPGQGAFIGYTF
TGCGCCAGCAGTCCGGGACAGGGGGCTTTCATTGGCTACACCTTC
>TRBJ2-7|TRBV2|NA|TRBD1
CASRGQQSSYEQYF
TGTGCCAGCAGGGGACAGCAGAGCTCCTACGAGCAGTACTTC
>TRBJ1-4|TRBV19|once|TRBD1
CASSTLDREYEKLFF
TGTGCCAGTAGTACCCTCGACAGGGAGTATGAAAAACTGTTTTTT
>TRBJ2-7|TRBV3-1/TRBV3-2|NA|NA
CASSQPLTSRKREQYF
TGTGCCAGCAGCCAACCCCTAACTAGCAGAAAACGCGAGCAGTACTTC
>TRBJ2-7|TRBV29-1|NA|NA
CSVFGDRAPGGAYEQYF
TGCAGCGTGTTTGGGGACAGGGCGCCGGGAGGGGCCTACGAGCAGTACTTC
>TRBJ2-7|TRBV5-8|NA|NA
CASSLVATAEQYF
TGTGCCAGCAGCTTGGTGGCAACAGCCGAGCAGTACTTC
>TRBJ1-1|TRBV27|NA|NA
CASSHRVRTEAFF
TGTGCCAGCAGTCACAGGGTCAGAACTGAAGCTTTCTTT
>TRBJ1-6|TRBV13|NA|NA
CASRPETGGENSPLHF
TGTGCCAGCAGGCCGGAGACAGGAGGAGAGAATTCACCCCTCCACTTT
>TRBJ2-3|TRBV2|few|NA
CASSERWGPDTQYF
TGTGCCAGCAGTGAAAGATGGGGCCCAGATACGCAGTATTTT
>TRBJ2-2|TRBV5-6|NA|NA
CASSFRQGRAGELFF
TGTGCCAGCAGCTTTCGACAGGGGAGGGCCGGGGAGCTGTTTTTT
>TRBJ1-6|TRBV10-3|NA|TRBD1
CAISGDSGGNSPLHF
TGTGCCATCAGTGGGGACAGCGGGGGGAATTCACCCCTCCACTTT
>TRBJ2-3|TRBV10-3|once|NA
CAISAGGTDTQYF
TGTGCCATCAGCGCGGGCGGGACAGATACGCAGTATTTT
>TRBJ2-7|TRBV30|NA|NA
CAWSKFGDEQYF
TGTGCCTGGAGTAAGTTCGGGGACGAGCAGTACTTC
>TRBJ1-5|TRBV30|few|NA
CAWSAAGSNQPQHF
TGTGCCTGGAGTGCGGCGGGGAGCAATCAGCCCCAGCATTTT
>TRBJ2-3|TRBV5-1|NA|NA
CASSLLAGLTDTQYF
TGCGCCAGCAGCTTGTTGGCAGGACTCACAGATACGCAGTATTTT
>TRBJ2-7|TRBV19|NA|TRBD2
CASSTGLAGGKYF
TGTGCCAGTAGTACGGGACTAGCGGGGGGCAAGTACTTC
>TRBJ2-7|TRBV6-6|NA|NA
CASTPGHQGMYEQYF
TGTGCCAGCACCCCGGGACACCAAGGAATGTACGAGCAGTACTTC
>TRBJ1-5|TRBV6-1|NA|TRBD1
CASSEDRGNQPQHF
TGTGCCAGCAGTGAAGACAGGGGAAATCAGCCCCAGCATTTT
>TRBJ2-7|TRBV9|NA|NA
CASSVSSGYEQYF
TGTGCCAGCAGCGTGTCGTCGGGGTACGAGCAGTACTTC
>TRBJ1-2|TRBV19|NA|NA
CATRGLGYTF
TGTGCCACGCGGGGGCTTGGCTACACCTTC
>TRBJ2-5|TRBV18|NA|TRBD2
CASSPGTSGVGTQYF
TGTGCCAGCTCACCCGGGACTAGCGGGGTAGGGACCCAGTACTTC
>TRBJ2-2|TRBV7-3|NA|TRBD2
CPSRSAAGGQGFTGELFF
TGTCCCAGCCGCTCCGCGGCGGGGGGGCAGGGATTCACCGGGGAGCTGTTTTTT
>TRBJ1-1|TRBV7-9|NA|NA
CASSRAGTEAFF
TGTGCCAGCAGCAGGGCCGGCACTGAAGCTTTCTTT
>TRBJ2-2|TRBV4-3|NA|TRBD2
CASSQGLAGVAGELFF
TGCGCCAGCAGCCAAGGTTTAGCGGGAGTCGCCGGGGAGCTGTTTTTT
>TRBJ1-3|TRBV6-5|few|NA
CASKELLSGNTIYF
TGTGCCAGCAAGGAGCTCCTCTCTGGAAACACCATATATTTT
>TRBJ2-2|TRBV6-1|NA|NA
CASSDLGALTGELFF
TGTGCCAGCAGTGATCTGGGGGCGTTGACCGGGGAGCTGTTTTTT
>TRBJ1-1|TRBV2|NA|NA
CASRKGLANTEAFF
TGTGCCAGTCGAAAGGGGTTGGCAAACACTGAAGCTTTCTTT
>TRBJ2-1|TRBV18|NA|TRBD2
CASSPPRLGEGNEQFF
TGTGCCAGCTCACCACCCCGGTTGGGGGAGGGCAATGAGCAGTTCTTC
>TRBJ2-2|TRBV7-2|NA|NA
CASRDRPYTGELFF
TGTGCCAGCAGAGACAGACCTTACACCGGGGAGCTGTTTTTT
>TRBJ1-5|TRBV6-2/TRBV6-3|NA|TRBD1
CASTPIPYRGTQPQHF
TGTGCCAGCACCCCTATTCCGTACAGGGGGACTCAGCCCCAGCATTTT
>TRBJ2-1|TRBV5-6|NA|TRBD2
CASSFGLGDEQFF
TGTGCCAGCAGCTTCGGACTAGGGGATGAGCAGTTCTTC